This TCR beta chain appears in the sequencing data of a study of siplizumab effects on memory and regulatory T cells. The study, taken as a whole, reports: The alloresponse seemed to draw substantially on naive T cells, which appeared more diverse than memory cells.

The CDR3 extends over 14 amino acids. The germline V gene has CDR1 GTSNPN and CDR2 SVGIG (reference sequence). Germline trimming cut 5 bases from V and 0 bases from J; bases unmatched to any gene: 2. This clone was counted only a few times. As yet, its antigen is unknown. Repertoires were generated with immunoSEQ multiplex PCR, while TCRdb's copy carries only in-frame clones and drops some. The sample records 70,000 to 100,000 clones, 80% to 95% being singletons. V and J are TRBV30 and TRBJ1-5, with 9 bases fitting TRBD1. The material sequenced was CD8+ T cells sorted from blood. The source is a human donor in good health. CDR3 protein: CAWGTGNSNQPQHF. The CDR3 region has the DNA TGTGCCTGGGGGACAGGGAATAGCAATCAGCCCCAGCATTTT.